These 32 T cell receptor beta chains were sequenced from one sample in a study of blood T cell repertoires in COVID-19. Clones were sequenced by immunoSEQ multiplex PCR, and TCRdb holds only the in-frame ones, with some missing. Counted here are 260,000 or so clones, about four fifths occurring once; the ten biggest clones make up less than 4%. Input material: PBMCs or T cells enriched from blood (not recorded which). These receptors were taken from a woman aged 40 to 55 who had been exposed to COVID-19.

A few counts support this clone. The J gene is TRBJ1-1, the V gene TRBV4-2; TRBD1 might be the D (5 bases). The ends were cut back, 0 bases at V and 6 bases at J, with 11 bases in the middle. CDR1 and CDR2 (germline): LGHNA, YNFKEQ. CDR3 length equals 14 residues. The CDR3 coding sequence is TGTGCCAGCAGCCAAGACCGCTCAGGGCCTGAAGCTTTCTTT. It is translated as CASSQDRSGPEAFF.

V gene TRBV7-3 combines with J gene TRBJ1-1; 9 bases line up with TRBD1. The ends lost 5 bases at V and 4 bases at J; junction bases unmatched: 2. Germline assignment: CDR1 SGHTA and CDR2 FQGTGA. CDR3 length: 13 residues. DNA of the CDR3: TGTGCCAGCAGCAAGGACAGGGGCACTGAAGCTTTCTTT. Protein: CASSKDRGTEAFF.

J is TRBJ2-2 and V is TRBV4-3; 12 positions agree with TRBD2. This CDR3 is built from 16 residues. V trimming: 6 bases; J trimming: 3 bases; junction bases outside the gene matches: 5. Germline assignment: CDR1 LGHNA and CDR2 YSLEER. The CDR3: CASRPLAGGYTGELFF. CDR3 nucleotides: TGCGCCAGCAGACCACTAGCGGGGGGTTACACCGGGGAGCTGTTTTTT.

This chain links TRBV5-6 with TRBJ1-2; maybe TRBD1 (5 bases). Trimming left V 6 bases short and J 8 bases short, with 17 bases between. The V gene's germline CDR1 is SGHDT and CDR2 YYEEEE. The CDR3 totals 13 residues. The CDR3 loop is CASTRAGPKGYTF. DNA for the CDR3: TGTGCCAGCACCCGGGCAGGGCCGAAAGGCTACACCTTC.

The rearrangement joins TRBV5-8 to TRBJ1-5; the D gene is possibly TRBD1 (5 bases). The V gene's germline CDR1 is SGHTS and CDR2 YDEGEE. The CDR3 is made up of 15 amino acids. V shed 0 bases and J shed 7 bases, with 14 bases lying between them. The CDR3 here is CASSLVPEGAQPQHF. The DNA of the CDR3 is TGTGCCAGCAGCTTGGTCCCCGAAGGGGCCCAGCCCCAGCATTTT.

The chain employs TRBV19 and TRBJ2-7, with D possibly matching TRBD1 (7 bases). The CDR3 has 15 amino acids. V gave up 4 bases and J gave up 1 base, with 14 bases separating them. Germline V gene lookup returns CDR1 LNHDA and CDR2 SQIVND (reference sequence). The CDR3 DNA is TGTGCCAGTAGTACAAGCAGGGGGGAGTCCTACGAGCAGTACTTC. Translation gives CASSTSRGESYEQYF.

This chain links TRBV12-2 with TRBJ1-1; the table's D gene call, TRBD1, was not cross checked with the DNA. TRBV12-2 counts as a pseudogene. The CDR3 runs to 16 residues. The CDR3 sequence is CASLLNRDRGNTEAFF. The CDR3, as DNA: TGTGCAAGTCTCCTGAACCGGGACAGAGGGAACACTGAAGCTTTCTTT.

The chain uses TRBV30 and TRBJ2-3; 9 nucleotides agree with TRBD2. Trimming removed 2 bases from V and 11 bases from J; junction bases left unmatched: 8. CDR1 and CDR2 (germline): GTSNPN, SVGIG (reference sequence). The CDR3 extends over 13 amino acids. The CDR3 DNA reads as TGTGCCTGGAGTAGCGGGGGGCCCTCCCTGCAGTATTTT. This encodes CAWSSGGPSLQYF.

The rearrangement joins TRBV4-1 to TRBJ2-3, with D possibly TRBD2 on 7 matching bases. Trimming removed 5 bases at V and 2 bases at J, with 14 bases between. Germline assignment: CDR1 MGHRA and CDR2 YSYEKL. The CDR3 sequence is 15 residues long. The CDR3: CASSKGGGITDTQYF. The CDR3 nucleotides read TGCGCCAGCAGCAAGGGGGGGGGAATCACAGATACGCAGTATTTT.

V and J are TRBV7-3 and TRBJ1-1; D not resolved. Germline CDR1 SGHTA, CDR2 FQGTGA. This CDR3 region has 14 residues. Trimming took 5 bases from V and 3 from J, leaving 13 bases between them. CDR3: CASSPEGEYTEAFF. The CDR3 DNA follows: TGTGCCAGCAGCCCCGAAGGAGAGTACACTGAAGCTTTCTTT.

In its sample, this clone was seen a few times. The chain combines TRBV2 with TRBJ1-1, with D perhaps TRBD1 (5 bases). V lost 5 bases, J lost 1 base, and 17 bases lay in between. The CDR3 sequence is 16 residues long. Per germline, CDR1 SNHLY and CDR2 FYNNEI. CDR3 nucleotide sequence: TGTGCCAGCAGTTTAAGGGGAGGTCGGACGAACACTGAAGCTTTCTTT. This translates into CASSLRGGRTNTEAFF.

V gene TRBV6-6 combines with J gene TRBJ1-5; a weak D match, TRBD1 (5 bases). V was cut by 5 bases and J by 10 bases, with 12 bases left in between. The CDR3 is made up of 12 amino acids. Germline V gives CDR1 MNHNY, CDR2 SVGAGI (reference sequence). The CDR3 protein is CASSTQGGPQHF. Written as DNA, the CDR3 is TGTGCCAGCAGTACTCAGGGAGGCCCCCAGCATTTT.

Ten or more counts support this clone. This chain links TRBV3-1 (or the pseudogene TRBV3-2) with TRBJ1-2; D possibly corresponds to TRBD1 (6 bases). The V end lost 0 bases, the J end lost 9 bases, and 17 bases lay between the germline ends. Germline CDR1 and CDR2: LGHDT and YNNKEL (reference sequence). The CDR3 sequence is 15 residues long. The CDR3 bases are TGTGCCAGCAGCCAAGAGGGGGCAGGAACAGCTCGCTACACCTTC. Amino acid sequence: CASSQEGAGTARYTF.

This chain connects TRBV6-5 to TRBJ1-5; no clear D. Trimming left V 1 base short and J 7 bases short, with 17 bases between. Germline assignment: CDR1 MNHEY and CDR2 SVGAGI. The CDR3 length is 16 residues. The CDR3 bases are TGTGCCAGCAGTTACTTGACGGGTGAGGGAAACCAGCCCCAGCATTTT. Translating it yields CASSYLTGEGNQPQHF.

The chain uses TRBV4-1 and TRBJ1-2; the match to TRBD1 covers 7 bases. The length of the CDR3 is 15 residues. With 4 bases clipped from V and 6 bases from J, the junction kept 11 bases outside the gene matches. Germline lookup yields CDR1 MGHRA and CDR2 YSYEKL. CDR3 loop: CASSPLTGTAHGYTF. The CDR3 DNA follows: TGCGCCAGCAGCCCCCTAACCGGGACAGCGCATGGCTACACCTTC.

The V call is TRBV6-6, the J call TRBJ1-6; D is unresolved. Looked up from germline, CDR1 is MNHNY and CDR2 is SVGAGI (reference sequence). CDR3 size: 13 residues. V gave up 7 bases and J gave up 4 bases, with 8 bases separating them. The CDR3 nucleotides read TGTGCCAGCACGGAGGTTTATAATTCACCCCTCCACTTT. Translated, it gives CASTEVYNSPLHF.

This sequence joins TRBV7-9 and TRBJ2-2, with TRBD2 identical over 8 bases. The CDR3 is 16 residues long. V lost 5 bases and J lost 0; bases outside the gene matches: 5. Germline V gene lookup returns CDR1 SEHNR and CDR2 FQNEAQ (reference sequence). The CDR3 here is CASSPNSGANTGELFF. The CDR3 DNA reads as TGTGCCAGCAGCCCCAATAGCGGGGCGAACACCGGGGAGCTGTTTTTT.

The V and J genes are TRBV5-5 and TRBJ2-7, with TRBD2 matching over 8 bases. Germline CDR1 and CDR2: SGHKS and YYEKEE (reference sequence). The V gene end was trimmed by 0 bases and the J gene end by 12 bases; junction bases not matched to a gene: 11. The CDR3 is 14 residues long. Here the CDR3 reads CASSLDSGGPGLYF. The CDR3 DNA is TGTGCCAGCAGCTTGGATTCGGGGGGGCCCGGACTGTACTTC.

Points on this clone: This sample also contains other DNA sequences that code for the same CDR3. The chain has TRBV11-2 and TRBJ1-2; D is ambiguous. Trimming took 3 bases from V and 1 from J, leaving 9 bases between them. The CDR3 runs 14 residues. Germline CDR1 reads SGHAT; CDR2 reads FQNNGV. This CDR3 is CASSFQALNYGYTF. CDR3 in DNA: TGTGCCAGCAGCTTCCAGGCTCTTAACTATGGCTACACCTTC.

This rearrangement joins TRBV4-2 to TRBJ1-2, with TRBD1 matching 8 bases. This CDR3 has 17 amino acids. V shed 3 bases, J shed 5 bases, and the junction held 14 bases outside the gene matches. Germline V lookup: CDR1 LGHNA, CDR2 YNFKEQ. As DNA, the CDR3 is TGTGCCAGCAGCCAGGCCCGAGGACAGGGTGAGAGTTATGGCTACACCTTC. Translation: CASSQARGQGESYGYTF.

This clone was picked up a small number of times. This chain connects TRBV6-2 or TRBV6-3 to TRBJ1-2; tentative D call: TRBD1 (6 bases). V lost 2 bases to trimming and J lost 2 bases, with 12 bases between them. CDR1 is MNHEY, CDR2 SVGEGT, per germline. The CDR3 is 15 amino acids. In DNA form, the CDR3 reads TGTGCCAGCAGTTACCCCAGGGGCCGGAACTATGGCTACACCTTC. This encodes CASSYPRGRNYGYTF.

The chain links TRBV6-5 to TRBJ1-2, with TRBD1 as a possible D gene (6 bases). CDR3 length equals 13 residues. The V gene's germline CDR1 is MNHEY and CDR2 SVGAGI. With 5 bases removed from V and 1 base from J, the gap between germline ends came to 8 bases. The DNA for the CDR3 is TGTGCCAGCAGTCACAGGGATAACTATGGCTACACCTTC. Translation: CASSHRDNYGYTF.

The gene calls are TRBV11-3 and TRBJ2-1, with 8 bases aligning to TRBD1. CDR1 and CDR2 (germline): SGHNT, YENEEA. The J segment lost 4 bases and the V segment lost 5 bases, leaving 4 bases of the junction unmatched. The CDR3 runs to 14 residues. The CDR3 loop is CASSTTGVYNEQFF. The DNA for the CDR3 is TGTGCCAGCAGCACGACAGGGGTATACAATGAGCAGTTCTTC.

The chain combines TRBV28 with TRBJ2-1, with 7 bases that match TRBD1. The CDR3 runs 14 residues. Losses at the gene ends were 5 bases for V and 4 bases for J; bases not matched to a gene: 5. Looked up from germline, CDR1 is MDHEN and CDR2 is SYDVKM. The CDR3 DNA is TGTGCCAGCAGTCGGGACAGCCAATACAATGAGCAGTTCTTC. It translates to CASSRDSQYNEQFF.

This chain uses TRBV3-1 (or the pseudogene TRBV3-2) with TRBJ1-1; D is ambiguous. Germline CDR1 reads LGHDT; CDR2 reads YNNKEL (reference sequence). This CDR3 comprises 13 residues. V lost 1 base, J lost 6 bases, and 9 bases lay in between. The CDR3: CASSQVTVAEAFF. DNA for the CDR3: TGTGCCAGCAGCCAAGTCACGGTCGCTGAAGCTTTCTTT.

The chain is built from TRBV19 and TRBJ1-6; 8 bases map to TRBD1. Germline CDR1 and CDR2: LNHDA and SQIVND (reference sequence). The CDR3 spans 12 residues. Trimming cost V 10 bases and J 10 bases; bases outside gene matches: 6. The CDR3 protein is CAIGQGSSPLHF. The CDR3 DNA reads as TGTGCCATCGGACAGGGTAGCTCACCCCTCCACTTT. Looking up the rest from reference TRBV19 and TRBJ1-6 gives the full variable domain: DGGITQSPKYLFRKEGQNVTLSCEQNLNHDAMYWYRQDPGQGLRLIYYSQIVNDFQKGDIAEGYSVSREKKESFPLTVTSAQKNPTAFYLCAIGQGSSPLHFGNGTRLTVT.

A few counts support this clone. This chain joins TRBV3-1 (or the pseudogene TRBV3-2) and TRBJ2-3; TRBD2 matches 14 bases. The trim removed 3 bases at V and 1 base at J, leaving 9 bases unmatched. The CDR3 spans 19 residues. Germline V gives CDR1 LGHDT, CDR2 YNNKEL (reference sequence). CDR3 in amino acids: CASSHTGLAGVGGTDTQYF. CDR3 sequence (DNA): TGTGCCAGCAGCCATACGGGACTAGCGGGGGTTGGAGGCACAGATACGCAGTATTTT.

The V gene is TRBV7-9, the J gene TRBJ2-1; 9 nucleotides agree with TRBD2. CDR1 SEHNR and CDR2 FQNEAQ come from the germline V gene (reference sequence). The CDR3 totals 16 residues. V shed 5 bases, J shed 7 bases, and the junction held 12 bases outside the gene matches. The CDR3 region is CASSPRSRGGANEQFF. Written as DNA, the CDR3 is TGTGCCAGCAGCCCTAGGAGCCGCGGGGGGGCAAATGAGCAGTTCTTC.

The genes are TRBV11-2 and TRBJ2-3; 9 bases match TRBD2. This CDR3 region has 18 residues. Trimming took 5 bases from V and 0 from J; bases not matched to a gene: 12. Looked up from germline, CDR1 is SGHAT and CDR2 is FQNNGV. This CDR3 is CASSEASGAGASTDTQYF. In nucleotides, the CDR3 is TGTGCCAGCAGCGAGGCTAGCGGGGCGGGGGCTAGCACAGATACGCAGTATTTT. Complete variable domain (other parts from reference TRBV11-2 and TRBJ2-3): EAGVAQSPRYKIIEKRQSVAFWCNPISGHATLYWYQQILGQGPKLLIQFQNNGVVDDSQLPKDRFSAERLKGVDSTLKIQPAKLEDSAVYLCASSEASGAGASTDTQYFGPGTRLTVL.

The chain joins TRBV4-2 to TRBJ1-2, with 9 bases fitting TRBD1. CDR1 is LGHNA, CDR2 YNFKEQ, per germline. J gave up 5 bases and V 4 bases, and 11 bases lay outside the gene matches. The CDR3 contains 16 residues. The CDR3 here is CASSPIQTGGVYGYTF. CDR3 in DNA: TGTGCCAGCAGCCCTATACAAACAGGGGGCGTGTATGGCTACACCTTC.

The V call is TRBV10-3, the J call TRBJ2-3; 10 bases map to TRBD2. Germline lookup yields CDR1 ENHRY and CDR2 SYGVKD. CDR3 length: 19 residues. V trimming: 0 bases; J trimming: 2 bases; junction bases outside the gene matches: 11. In DNA form, the CDR3 reads TGTGCCATCAGTGAGTCGATGGCTAGCGGGGGTCCCAACACAGATACGCAGTATTTT. It is translated as CAISESMASGGPNTDTQYF.

By sample share, this clone is medium-sized (0.01 to 0.1%). The chain joins TRBV19 to TRBJ1-1, with 10 bases that match TRBD1. Germline assignment: CDR1 LNHDA and CDR2 SQIVND (reference sequence). J was trimmed by 6 bases and V by 6 bases; bases with no gene match: 7. There are 14 residues in the CDR3. DNA for the CDR3: TGTGCCAGTAGACCCGGGACAGGGGTGGCTGAAGCTTTCTTT. Translating it yields CASRPGTGVAEAFF.